The 20 T cell receptor beta chains presented below share a single source sample, sequenced in a study of CD8 T cells in ankylosing spondylitis. Each CDR3 protein is one row after TCRdb ran MiXCR on the 5' RACE reads. This table holds just over 150,000 distinct CDR3 sequences, about 17% found once. Sequenced: blood, either unsorted or a sorted T cell fraction (not recorded which). Every receptor here comes from a male donor with ankylosing spondylitis or in good health (not recorded which).

The table lists this clonotype with many counts. The chain carries TRBV4-1 and TRBJ1-5; D is unresolved. CDR1 is MGHRA and CDR2 is YSYEKL in the germline V gene. V lost 2 bases, J lost 4 bases, and 6 bases lay in between. The CDR3 consists of 13 residues. The chain's CDR3 is CASSQSTNQPQHF. The CDR3 nucleotides read TGCGCCAGCAGCCAATCTACGAATCAGCCCCAGCATTTT.

Points on this clonotype: The junction departs from germline at one end; a sequencing error may be responsible. The rearrangement joins TRBV6-2 or TRBV6-3 to TRBJ2-1, with TRBD2 matching over 8 bases. Looked up from germline, CDR1 is MNHEY and CDR2 is SVGEGT. This CDR3 has 12 amino acids. The CDR3 region is CAGSSNSGKQFF. In DNA form, the CDR3 reads TGTGCCGGCAGTTCAAATAGCGGGAAGCAGTTCTTC.

The chain links TRBV6-5 to TRBJ2-3, with D possibly matching TRBD2 (6 bases). The length of the CDR3 is 14 residues. V was pared by 2 bases and J by 5 bases, with 11 bases between. Per the germline V gene, CDR1 is MNHEY and CDR2 is SVGAGI. The CDR3: CASSYRGGLDTQYF. The CDR3 DNA reads TGTGCCAGCAGTTACCGAGGAGGGTTAGATACGCAGTATTTT.

This clonotype showed up just once. The J gene is TRBJ2-3, the V gene TRBV14; TRBD1 might be the D (6 bases). Germline V gene data show CDR1 as SGHDN and CDR2 as FVKESK. Trimming shortened V by 6 bases and J by 1 base, and 14 bases separated the two germline ends. The CDR3 has 15 amino acids. CDR3 in DNA: TGTGCCAGCAGTCTACAGACAGGACGCACAGATACGCAGTATTTT. Protein: CASSLQTGRTDTQYF.

The chain uses TRBV7-9 and TRBJ2-1, with D perhaps TRBD1 (5 bases). V shed 1 base and J shed 7 bases, with 14 bases lying between them. CDR1 and CDR2 (germline): SEHNR, FQNEAQ (reference sequence). The CDR3 has 15 amino acids. CDR3 nucleotides: TGTGCCAGCAGCTTAGTTGGGCCAGGGTCAAATGAGCAGTTCTTC. This codes for CASSLVGPGSNEQFF.

The chain employs TRBV4-1 and TRBJ1-4; D might be TRBD1 (6 bases). This CDR3 is 15 amino acids long. Germline V gene data show CDR1 as MGHRA and CDR2 as YSYEKL. Between the trimmed V and J ends, which lost 0 bases and 7 bases, there was a span of 12 bases. The CDR3 reads CASSQDVRGVEKLFF. The CDR3 DNA is TGCGCCAGCAGCCAAGACGTCAGGGGAGTTGAAAAACTGTTTTTT.

This clonotype came up a few times. The rearrangement uses TRBV19 and TRBJ2-1, with 7 positions matching TRBD2. Germline V lookup: CDR1 LNHDA, CDR2 SQIVND (reference sequence). This CDR3 region has 15 residues. V shed 6 bases, J shed 1 base, and the junction held 6 bases outside the gene matches. The DNA for the CDR3 is TGTGCCAGTAGCCCTCCTAGCGGATCCTACAATGAGCAGTTCTTC. This sequence encodes CASSPPSGSYNEQFF.

Worth noting for this clonotype: A clone one base away is much larger, so this may be a read error. The CDR3 protein is CVGQVEETQYF. As DNA, the CDR3 is TGCGTCGGGCAAGTTGAAGAGACCCAGTACTTC. The chain couples TRBV20-1 to TRBJ2-5; D is unclear. Germline V gene sequence: CDR1 DFQATT, CDR2 SNEGSKA (reference sequence). The CDR3 runs 11 residues.

V is TRBV7-2 and J is TRBJ1-4; 7 bases match TRBD1. Germline V gene lookup returns CDR1 SGHTA and CDR2 FQGNSA. This CDR3 region has 16 residues. Losses at the gene ends were 0 bases for V and 8 bases for J; bases not matched to a gene: 9. In nucleotides, the CDR3 is TGTGCCAGCAGCTTAGCGAGGTCCTACAGGGGAGAAAAACTGTTTTTT. Its protein product is CASSLARSYRGEKLFF.

The chain carries TRBV6-2 or TRBV6-3 and TRBJ2-3; 13 positions agree with TRBD2. Unmatched junction bases numbered 17, after V lost 5 bases and J lost 0 bases. This CDR3 comprises 21 residues. In germline, CDR1 is MNHEY, CDR2 SVGEGT. CDR3 sequence reads: CASSQWTGTGTSGISTDTQYF. The CDR3 DNA reads TGTGCCAGCAGTCAGTGGACCGGGACAGGGACTAGCGGGATAAGCACAGATACGCAGTATTTT.

The chain links TRBV9 to TRBJ2-1, with 12 bases matching TRBD2. The germline gives CDR1 SGDLS, CDR2 YYNGEE. The V gene end was trimmed by 0 bases and the J gene end by 7 bases; junction bases not matched to a gene: 5. The CDR3 runs to 16 residues. CDR3 protein: CASSVGMTSGSNEQFF. The DNA of the CDR3 is TGTGCCAGCAGCGTAGGAATGACTAGCGGGAGTAATGAGCAGTTCTTC. Filled out from reference TRBV9 and TRBJ2-1, the complete variable domain reads DSGVTQTPKHLITATGQRVTLRCSPRSGDLSVYWYQQSLDQGLQFLIQYYNGEERAKGNILERFSAQQFPDLHSELNLSSLELGDSALYFCASSVGMTSGSNEQFFGPGTRLTVL.

The V call is TRBV6-5, the J call TRBJ1-4; TRBD1 might be the D (5 bases). V was pared by 2 bases and J by 4 bases, with 8 bases between. CDR3 size: 14 residues. Germline CDR1 reads MNHEY; CDR2 reads SVGAGI. CDR3 in DNA: TGTGCCAGCAGTTACCGACAGAATAATGAAAAACTGTTTTTT. As protein: CASSYRQNNEKLFF.

In this sample, this clonotype turned up many times. The CDR3 loop is CASSHERTVMGNIQYF. Written as DNA, the CDR3 is TGCGCCAGCAGCCACGAGCGTACAGTAATGGGAAACATTCAGTACTTC. The chain recombines TRBV4-1 with TRBJ2-4; D call uncertain. Germline V gene sequence: CDR1 MGHRA, CDR2 YSYEKL. The CDR3 runs to 16 residues. Trimming removed 3 bases from V and 6 bases from J, with 18 bases in between.

This clonotype was detected ten times or more. CDR3 in DNA: TGCGCCAGCAGCTTGGGCGGGCTTTCCTACAATGAGCAGTTCTTC. Its translation: CASSLGGLSYNEQFF. The gene calls are TRBV5-1 and TRBJ2-1; the D gene is possibly TRBD2 (5 bases). CDR1 and CDR2 (germline): SGHRS, YFSETQ. The CDR3 extends over 15 amino acids. V was shortened by 0 bases and J by 1 base, with 8 bases between the two germline ends. Together with reference TRBV5-1 and TRBJ2-1, the CDR3 gives the full variable domain: KAGVTQTPRYLIKTRGQQVTLSCSPISGHRSVSWYQQTPGQGLQFLFEYFSETQRNKGNFPGRFSGRQFSNSRSEMNVSTLELGDSALYLCASSLGGLSYNEQFFGPGTRLTVL.

CDR3 coding DNA: TGCGCCAGCAGCCAAGTAAGATCGACGGATACGCAGTATTTT. This sequence encodes CASSQVRSTDTQYF. V and J are TRBV4-1 and TRBJ2-3; D unclear. Trimming removed 1 base at V and 6 bases at J, with 11 bases between. Germline loops: CDR1 MGHRA, CDR2 YSYEKL. This CDR3 has 14 residues.

This clonotype has a count of ten or more. This chain connects TRBV5-1 to TRBJ2-7; unclear D gene. The CDR3 extends over 16 amino acids. The ends were cut back, 0 bases at V and 3 bases at J, with 16 bases in the middle. Germline lookup yields CDR1 SGHRS and CDR2 YFSETQ. For the CDR3, the DNA is TGCGCCAGCAGCTTGGGGGCTAGAAGAGATAACTACGAGCAGTACTTC. It translates to CASSLGARRDNYEQYF.

J is TRBJ1-2 and V is TRBV18; no definite D call. Germline lookup yields CDR1 KGHSH and CDR2 LQKENI. This CDR3 spans 14 amino acids. Deletions cut 6 bases from V and 4 bases from J, with 15 bases between. The CDR3 nucleotides read TGTGCCAGCTCTCCTGGACGGTCTGGCTATGGCTACACCTTC. This codes for CASSPGRSGYGYTF. The whole variable domain, remainder taken from reference TRBV18 and TRBJ1-2, is NAGVMQNPRHLVRRRGQEARLRCSPMKGHSHVYWYRQLPEEGLKFMVYLQKENIIDESGMPKERFSAEFPKEGPSILRIQQVVRGDSAAYFCASSPGRSGYGYTFGSGTRLTVV.

The V gene is TRBV2, the J gene TRBJ2-5, with D perhaps TRBD2 (6 bases). The CDR3 loop spans 15 amino acids. The V end lost 3 bases, the J end lost 5 bases, and 16 bases lay between the germline ends. Germline V gene lookup returns CDR1 SNHLY and CDR2 FYNNEI. This CDR3 reads CASSETGVARETQYF. The CDR3 nucleotides read TGTGCCAGCAGTGAGACGGGAGTGGCTAGGGAGACCCAGTACTTC.

This clonotype was seen ten or more times. The genes are TRBV6-5 and TRBJ1-4; D unresolved. V was cut by 2 bases and J by 8 bases, with 6 bases left in between. The CDR3 spans 12 residues. Germline V gene data show CDR1 as MNHEY and CDR2 as SVGAGI. CDR3 in amino acids: CASSYPGEKLFF. The CDR3 region has the DNA TGTGCCAGCAGTTACCCGGGGGAAAAACTGTTTTTT.

As concerns this clonotype: The junction does not match germline at one end; this may be a read error. This rearrangement joins TRBV2 to TRBJ2-5; no definite D call. The germline V gene encodes CDR1 SNHLY and CDR2 FYNNEI. The CDR3 totals 16 residues. The CDR3: CASSEARGPGQEAQYF. In nucleotides, the CDR3 is TGTGCCAGCAGTGAAGCGAGAGGTCCAGGCCAAGAGGCCCAGTACTTC.